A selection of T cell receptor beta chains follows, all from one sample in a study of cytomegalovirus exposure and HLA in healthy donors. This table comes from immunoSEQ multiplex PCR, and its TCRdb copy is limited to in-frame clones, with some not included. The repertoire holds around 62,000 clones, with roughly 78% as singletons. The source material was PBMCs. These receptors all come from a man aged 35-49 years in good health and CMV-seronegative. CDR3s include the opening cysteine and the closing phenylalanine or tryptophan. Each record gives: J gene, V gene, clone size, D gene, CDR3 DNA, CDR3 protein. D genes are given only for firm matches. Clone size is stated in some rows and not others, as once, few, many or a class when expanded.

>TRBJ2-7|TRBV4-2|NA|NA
TGTGCCAGCAGCCAAGATATGGACTCCCTCTACGAGCAGTACTTC
CASSQDMDSLYEQYF
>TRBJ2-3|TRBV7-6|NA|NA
TGTGCCAGCAGCTCCCCCGTGTCAGATACGCAGTATTTT
CASSSPVSDTQYF
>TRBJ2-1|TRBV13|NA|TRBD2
TGTGCCAGCAGGCCTCGACTAGCGAATGAGCAGTTCTTC
CASRPRLANEQFF
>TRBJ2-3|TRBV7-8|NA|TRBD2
TGTGCCAGCAGCTACCGGGAGGGCATGACAGATACGCAGTATTTT
CASSYREGMTDTQYF
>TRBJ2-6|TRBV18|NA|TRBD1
TGTGCCAGCTCACCGGGGACAGTGAGCTCTGGGGCCAACGTCCTGACTTTC
CASSPGTVSSGANVLTF
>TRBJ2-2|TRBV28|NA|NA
TGTGCCAGCAGTTTCTTGGGGGGTCCCACCGGGGAGCTGTTTTTT
CASSFLGGPTGELFF
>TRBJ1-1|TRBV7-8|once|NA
TGTGCCAGCAGCTTACGGCCCAGGCAGTCCGACACTGAAGCTTTCTTT
CASSLRPRQSDTEAFF
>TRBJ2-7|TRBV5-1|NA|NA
TGCGCCAGCAGCCCCGGCCACAGGGCGTACGAGCAGTACTTC
CASSPGHRAYEQYF
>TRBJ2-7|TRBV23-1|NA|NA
TGCGCCAGCAGTCAATCGCAGGATATTTACGAGCAGTACTTC
CASSQSQDIYEQYF
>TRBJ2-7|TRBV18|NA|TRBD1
TGTGCCAGCTCGCAGACCGGACAGGATACCTACGAGCAGTACTTC
CASSQTGQDTYEQYF
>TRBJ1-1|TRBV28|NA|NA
TGTGCCAGCAGTTTATTCCGGACAGACACATTACCTTTCTTT
CASSLFRTDTLPFF
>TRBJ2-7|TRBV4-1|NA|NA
TGCGCCAGCAGCCAAGATCGGTCAGGGGAGGGCGAGCAGTACTTC
CASSQDRSGEGEQYF
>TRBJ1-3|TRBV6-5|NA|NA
TGTGCCAGCAGTTTGCGGATCGTGCCCTCTGGAAACACCATATATTTT
CASSLRIVPSGNTIYF
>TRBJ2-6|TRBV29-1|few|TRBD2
TGCAGCGTTGGGACTAGCGACTCTGGGGCCAACGTCCTGACTTTC
CSVGTSDSGANVLTF
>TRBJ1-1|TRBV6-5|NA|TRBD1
TGTGCCAGCGCGGGACAGGGCTTCTCTGAAGCTTTCTTT
CASAGQGFSEAFF
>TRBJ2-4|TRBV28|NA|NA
TGTGCCAGCAGTTTAGGGGGGGGGCTAGCCAAAAACATTCAGTACTTC
CASSLGGGLAKNIQYF
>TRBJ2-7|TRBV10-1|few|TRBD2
TGCGCCAGCAGTGAGCCCGGGACTACCTCCGGGAAGCAGTACTTC
CASSEPGTTSGKQYF
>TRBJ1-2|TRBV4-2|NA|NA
TGTGCCAGCAGCCAAGAGACAGCCATAAACTATGGCTACACCTTC
CASSQETAINYGYTF
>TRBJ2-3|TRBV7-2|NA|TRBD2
TGTGCCAGCAGCTTCCTAGCGGGGGGTGGCACAGATACGCAGTATTTT
CASSFLAGGGTDTQYF
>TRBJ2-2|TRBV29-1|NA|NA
TGCAGCGTTTTCCACCTACAGGGCCGGCGAATACCAACCGGGGAGCTGTTTTTT
CSVFHLQGRRIPTGELFF
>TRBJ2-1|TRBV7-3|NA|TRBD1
TGTGCCAGCAGCCGGGGCAGGGGGCAAGTCAATGAGCAGTTCTTC
CASSRGRGQVNEQFF
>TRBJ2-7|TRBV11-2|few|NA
TGTGCCAGCAGCTTGGGACTACAGGGCTACGAGCAGTACTTC
CASSLGLQGYEQYF
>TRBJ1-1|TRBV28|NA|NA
TGTGCCAGTATAGAAAACCAAATGAACACTGAAGCTTTCTTT
CASIENQMNTEAFF
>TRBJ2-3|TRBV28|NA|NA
TGTGCCAGCAGAAACAACCCGACAGTAACAGATACGCAGTATTTT
CASRNNPTVTDTQYF
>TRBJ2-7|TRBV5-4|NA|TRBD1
TGTGCCAGCAGTTCTCGACAGGGTCCCGGCGAGCAGTACTTC
CASSSRQGPGEQYF
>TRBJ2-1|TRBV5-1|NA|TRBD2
TGCGCCAGCAGCTGGGGGACTAGCGGGAGGGGTGAGCAGTTCTTC
CASSWGTSGRGEQFF
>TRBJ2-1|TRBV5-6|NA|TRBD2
TGTGCCAGCTCTAGCGGGAGAGCCAATGAGCAGTTCTTC
CASSSGRANEQFF
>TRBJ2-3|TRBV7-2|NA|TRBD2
TGTGCCAGCAGCTCTAGTGGACTAGCGGACCCTAGCACAGATACGCAGTATTTT
CASSSSGLADPSTDTQYF
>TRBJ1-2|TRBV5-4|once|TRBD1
TGTGCCAGCAGCGCGACGGTCAGGGGGAACTATGGCTACACCTTC
CASSATVRGNYGYTF
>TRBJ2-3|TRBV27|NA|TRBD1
TGTGCCAGCAGACATCCCGTTGGACAGGGGGGGTCAGATACGCAGTATTTT
CASRHPVGQGGSDTQYF
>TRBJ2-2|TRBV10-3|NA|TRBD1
TGTGCCATCAGTGAGCGGGACAGGGACACCGGGGAGCTGTTTTTT
CAISERDRDTGELFF
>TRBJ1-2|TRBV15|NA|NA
TGTGCCACCAGCAGAATTTTTGGCGGAGGGGCGCAGTTTGGTGGCTACACCTTC
CATSRIFGGGAQFGGYTF
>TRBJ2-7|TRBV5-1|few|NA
TGCGCCAGCAGGGAGGGACCCACCTACGAGCAGTACTTC
CASREGPTYEQYF
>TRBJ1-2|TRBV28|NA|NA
TGTGCCAGCACTCTTGGGGGGGCTTTCTATGGCTACACCTTC
CASTLGGAFYGYTF
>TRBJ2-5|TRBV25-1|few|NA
TGTGCCAGCAGTGATAGTGGGAGGGAGACCCAGTACTTC
CASSDSGRETQYF
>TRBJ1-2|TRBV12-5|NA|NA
TGTGCTAGTGGTTACGGTATTGGCTACACCTTC
CASGYGIGYTF
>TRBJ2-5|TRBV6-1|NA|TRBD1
TGTGCCAGCAGTAAAAGGACAGGGGGCCAAGAGACCCAGTACTTC
CASSKRTGGQETQYF
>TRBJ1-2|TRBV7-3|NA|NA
TGTGCCAGCAGCTTCCCTCGCGGAGATAACTATGGCTACACCTTC
CASSFPRGDNYGYTF
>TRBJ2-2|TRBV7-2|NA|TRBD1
TGTGCCAGCAGCTCGTCCCGGGACAGGGCCCTGACCGGGGAGCTGTTTTTT
CASSSSRDRALTGELFF
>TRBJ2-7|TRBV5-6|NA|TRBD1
TGTGCCAGCAGCAGCTTGACAGGGAGCCCTTACGAGCAGTACTTC
CASSSLTGSPYEQYF
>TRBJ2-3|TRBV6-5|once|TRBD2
TGTGCCAGCAGTTCAGCGGGGCCATCCACAGATACGCAGTATTTT
CASSSAGPSTDTQYF
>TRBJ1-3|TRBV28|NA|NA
TGTGCCAGCAGCTTATTAGGGGTGGGCACCATATATTTT
CASSLLGVGTIYF
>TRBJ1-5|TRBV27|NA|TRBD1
TGTGCCAGCAGTCCATACGGGACAGACAATCAGCCCCAGCATTTT
CASSPYGTDNQPQHF
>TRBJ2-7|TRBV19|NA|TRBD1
TGTGCCAGTACCCCTGGGCGCTGGGACAGGGGGGGAATGTCCTACGAGCAGTACTTC
CASTPGRWDRGGMSYEQYF
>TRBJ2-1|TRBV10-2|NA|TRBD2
TGCGCCAGCAGAAAGGGACTAGCGGTTTACAATGAGCAGTTCTTC
CASRKGLAVYNEQFF
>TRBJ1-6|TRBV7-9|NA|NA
TGTGCCAGCAGCTTCAGGGGACGGGATAATTCACCCCTCCACTTT
CASSFRGRDNSPLHF
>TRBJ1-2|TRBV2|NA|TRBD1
TGTGCCAGCAGGGGACAGGGGAGCGGCTACACCTTC
CASRGQGSGYTF
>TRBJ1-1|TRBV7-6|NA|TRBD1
TGTGCTAGCAGCTTAGCGTTGGGACAGGGGGTTGTGGTTACTGAAGCTTTCTTT
CASSLALGQGVVVTEAFF
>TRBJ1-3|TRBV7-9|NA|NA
TGTGCCAGCAGCTCCACAGGCTCCTCTGGAAACACCATATATTTT
CASSSTGSSGNTIYF
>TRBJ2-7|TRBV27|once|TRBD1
TGTGCCAGCAGTTTGGGACAGGGTACGGGCGAGCAGTACTTC
CASSLGQGTGEQYF
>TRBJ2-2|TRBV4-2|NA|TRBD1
TGTGCCAGCAGCCAAGAAGGGGGCCTGGCCGGGGAGCTGTTTTTT
CASSQEGGLAGELFF
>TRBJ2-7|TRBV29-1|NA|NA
TGCAGCGTTGATGATAATAACGGGCAGTACTTC
CSVDDNNGQYF
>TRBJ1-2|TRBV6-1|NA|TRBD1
TGTGCCAGCAGTACCGACAGGGGGCTTGGCTACACCTTC
CASSTDRGLGYTF
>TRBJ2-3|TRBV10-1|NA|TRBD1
TGCGCCAGCAGTGAGTCGGGCAGGGGGCGCGGAGATACGCAGTATTTT
CASSESGRGRGDTQYF
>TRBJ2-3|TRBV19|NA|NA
TGTGCCAACCGCCGGCCGGGTAGCACAGATACGCAGTATTTT
CANRRPGSTDTQYF
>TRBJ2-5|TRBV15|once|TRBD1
TGTGCCACCAGAAGGGACAGGGGGGAGACCCAGTACTTC
CATRRDRGETQYF
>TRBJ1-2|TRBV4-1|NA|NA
TGCGCCAGCAGCCAAGGCGGGACCTATGGCTACACCTTC
CASSQGGTYGYTF
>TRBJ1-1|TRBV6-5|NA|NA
TGTGCCAGCAGTTACTCTACAGGTCCCGCTGAAGCTTTCTTT
CASSYSTGPAEAFF
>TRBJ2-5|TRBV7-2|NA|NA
TGTGCCAGCAGCTTAGCGTACGGAGAGACCCAGTACTTC
CASSLAYGETQYF